This TCR beta chain was documented in a study of blood T cell repertoires in COVID-19. Study-level background: Whether acute or convalescent, the COVID-19 samples came from the United States, Italy and Spain.

V gave up 6 bases and J gave up 2 bases, with 7 bases separating them. The CDR3 runs 12 residues. Germline values: CDR1 MNHNY, CDR2 SVGAGI (reference sequence). Measured with immunoSEQ multiplex PCR; TCRdb has only the in-frame clones, and not every one. The table lists some 200,000 clones, 84% of them singletons. Sequenced material: peripheral blood. The clonotype comes from a woman between 50 and 59 years old with active or convalescent COVID-19. This chain uses TRBV6-6 with TRBJ1-1; D might be TRBD1 (6 bases). The CDR3: CASRQGNTEAFF. The CDR3 DNA sequence: TGTGCCAGCAGACAGGGAAACACTGAAGCTTTCTTT.